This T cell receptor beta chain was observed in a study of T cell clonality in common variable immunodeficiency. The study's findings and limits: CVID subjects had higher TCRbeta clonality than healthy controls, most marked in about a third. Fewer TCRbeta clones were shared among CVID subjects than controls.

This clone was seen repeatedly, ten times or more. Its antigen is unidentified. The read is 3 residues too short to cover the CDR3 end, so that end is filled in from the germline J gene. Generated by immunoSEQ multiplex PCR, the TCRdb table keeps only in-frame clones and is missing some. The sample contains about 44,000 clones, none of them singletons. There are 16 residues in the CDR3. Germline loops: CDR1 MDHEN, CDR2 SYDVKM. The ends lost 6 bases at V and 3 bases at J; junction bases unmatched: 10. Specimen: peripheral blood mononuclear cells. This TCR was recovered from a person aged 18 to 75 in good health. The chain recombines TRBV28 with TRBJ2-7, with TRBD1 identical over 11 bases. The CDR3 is CASSLVGTGGFYEQYF. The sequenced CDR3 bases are TGTGCCAGCAGCCTAGTTGGGACAGGGGGGTTCTACGAG. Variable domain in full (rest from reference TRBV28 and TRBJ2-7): DVKVTQSSRYLVKRTGEKVFLECVQDMDHENMFWYRQDPGLGLRLIYFSYDVKMKEKGDIPEGYSVSREKKERFSLILESASTNQTSMYLCASSLVGTGGFYEQYFGPGTRLTVT.